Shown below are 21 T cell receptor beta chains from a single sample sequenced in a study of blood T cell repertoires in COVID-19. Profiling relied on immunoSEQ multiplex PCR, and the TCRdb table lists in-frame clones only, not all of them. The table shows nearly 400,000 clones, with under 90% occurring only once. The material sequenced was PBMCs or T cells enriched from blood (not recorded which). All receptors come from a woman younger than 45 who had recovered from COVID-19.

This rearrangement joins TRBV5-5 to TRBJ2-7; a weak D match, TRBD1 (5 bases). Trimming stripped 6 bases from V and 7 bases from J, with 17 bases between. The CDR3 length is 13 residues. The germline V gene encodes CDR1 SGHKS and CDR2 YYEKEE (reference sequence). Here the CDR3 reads CASNPWEQAEQYF. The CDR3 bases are TGTGCCAGCAACCCCTGGGAACAGGCTGAGCAGTACTTC. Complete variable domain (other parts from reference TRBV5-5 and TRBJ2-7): DAGVTQSPTHLIKTRGQQVTLRCSPISGHKSVSWYQQVLGQGPQFIFQYYEKEERGRGNFPDRFSARQFPNYSSELNVNALLLGDSALYLCASNPWEQAEQYFGPGTRLTVT.

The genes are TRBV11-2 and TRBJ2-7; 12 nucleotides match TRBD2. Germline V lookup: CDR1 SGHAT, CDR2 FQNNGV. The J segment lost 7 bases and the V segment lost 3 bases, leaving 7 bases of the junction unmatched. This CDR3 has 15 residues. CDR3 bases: TGTGCCAGCAGCTTTGATCTAGCGGGAGGGAGAGAGCAGTACTTC. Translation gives CASSFDLAGGREQYF. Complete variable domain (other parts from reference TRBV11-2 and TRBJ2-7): EAGVAQSPRYKIIEKRQSVAFWCNPISGHATLYWYQQILGQGPKLLIQFQNNGVVDDSQLPKDRFSAERLKGVDSTLKIQPAKLEDSAVYLCASSFDLAGGREQYFGPGTRLTVT.

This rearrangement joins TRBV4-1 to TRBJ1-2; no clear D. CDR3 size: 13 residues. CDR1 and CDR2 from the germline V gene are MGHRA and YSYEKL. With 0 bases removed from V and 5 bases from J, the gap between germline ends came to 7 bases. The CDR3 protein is CASSQETPYGYTF. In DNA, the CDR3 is TGCGCCAGCAGCCAAGAGACACCATATGGCTACACCTTC.

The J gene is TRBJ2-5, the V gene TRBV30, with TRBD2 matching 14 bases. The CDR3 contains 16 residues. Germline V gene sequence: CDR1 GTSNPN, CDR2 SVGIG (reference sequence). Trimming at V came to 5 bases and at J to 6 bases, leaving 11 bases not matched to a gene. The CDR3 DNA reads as TGTGCCTGGGCCCCCCCCGGGACTAGCGGGAGTCAGACCCAGTACTTC. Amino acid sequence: CAWAPPGTSGSQTQYF.

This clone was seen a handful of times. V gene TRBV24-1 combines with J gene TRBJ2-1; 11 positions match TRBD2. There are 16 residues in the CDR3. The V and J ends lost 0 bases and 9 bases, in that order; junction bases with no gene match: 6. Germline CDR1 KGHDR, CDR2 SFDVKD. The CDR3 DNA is TGTGCCACCAGTGATTTGAGTAGCGGGAGGGCCCGTGAGCAGTTCTTC. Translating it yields CATSDLSSGRAREQFF.

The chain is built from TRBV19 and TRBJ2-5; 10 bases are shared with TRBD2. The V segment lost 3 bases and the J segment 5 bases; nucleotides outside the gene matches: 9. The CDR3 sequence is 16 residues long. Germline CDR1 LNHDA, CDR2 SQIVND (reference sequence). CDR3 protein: CASSIASGSSGETQYF. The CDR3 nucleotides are TGTGCCAGTAGTATCGCTAGCGGGAGTTCGGGGGAGACCCAGTACTTC.

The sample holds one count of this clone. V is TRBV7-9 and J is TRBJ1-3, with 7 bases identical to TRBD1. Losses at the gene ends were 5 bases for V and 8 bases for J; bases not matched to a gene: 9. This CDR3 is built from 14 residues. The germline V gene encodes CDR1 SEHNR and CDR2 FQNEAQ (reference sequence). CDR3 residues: CASSAMDRRDTIYF. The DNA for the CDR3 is TGTGCCAGCAGCGCCATGGACAGGCGGGACACCATATATTTT. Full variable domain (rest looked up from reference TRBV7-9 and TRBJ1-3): DTGVSQNPRHKITKRGQNVTFRCDPISEHNRLYWYRQTLGQGPEFLTYFQNEAQLEKSRLLSDRFSAERPKGSFSTLEIQRTEQGDSAMYLCASSAMDRRDTIYFGEGSWLTVV.

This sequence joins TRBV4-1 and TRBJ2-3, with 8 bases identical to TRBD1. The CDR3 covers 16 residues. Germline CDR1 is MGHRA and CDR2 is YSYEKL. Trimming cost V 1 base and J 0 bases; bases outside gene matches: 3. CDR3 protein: CASSQGTGSSTDTQYF. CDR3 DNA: TGCGCCAGCAGCCAAGGGACAGGGAGTAGCACAGATACGCAGTATTTT.

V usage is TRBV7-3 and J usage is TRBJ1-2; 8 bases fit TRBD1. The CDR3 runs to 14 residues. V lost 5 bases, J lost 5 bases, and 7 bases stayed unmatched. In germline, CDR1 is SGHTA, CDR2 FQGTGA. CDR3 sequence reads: CASSTDRTGYGYTF. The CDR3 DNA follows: TGTGCCAGCAGCACCGACAGGACAGGGTATGGCTACACCTTC.

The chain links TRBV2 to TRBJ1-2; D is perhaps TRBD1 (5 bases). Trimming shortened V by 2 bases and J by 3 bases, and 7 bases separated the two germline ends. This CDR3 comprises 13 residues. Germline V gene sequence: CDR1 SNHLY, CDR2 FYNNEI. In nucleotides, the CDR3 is TGTGCCAGCAGTGAATTCAGGGACTATGGCTACACCTTC. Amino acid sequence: CASSEFRDYGYTF.

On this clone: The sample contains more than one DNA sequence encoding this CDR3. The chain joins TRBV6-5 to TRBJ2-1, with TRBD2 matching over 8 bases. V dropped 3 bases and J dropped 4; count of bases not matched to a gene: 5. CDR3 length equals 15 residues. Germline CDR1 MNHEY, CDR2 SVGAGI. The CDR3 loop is CASSYSGGAYNEQFF. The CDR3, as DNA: TGTGCCAGCAGTTATTCGGGAGGGGCATACAATGAGCAGTTCTTC.

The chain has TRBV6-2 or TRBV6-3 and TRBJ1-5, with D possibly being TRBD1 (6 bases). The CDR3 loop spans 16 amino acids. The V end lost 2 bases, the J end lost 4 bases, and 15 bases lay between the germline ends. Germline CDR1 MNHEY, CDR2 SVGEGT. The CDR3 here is CASSYGRRGGNQPQHF. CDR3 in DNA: TGTGCCAGCAGTTACGGCCGCAGGGGAGGGAATCAGCCCCAGCATTTT.

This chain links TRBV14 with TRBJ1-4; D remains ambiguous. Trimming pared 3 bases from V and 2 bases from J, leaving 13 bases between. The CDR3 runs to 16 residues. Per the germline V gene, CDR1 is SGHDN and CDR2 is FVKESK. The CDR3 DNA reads TGTGCCAGCAGCCACAGGATCTCGTCGACTAATGAAAAACTGTTTTTT. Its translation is CASSHRISSTNEKLFF.

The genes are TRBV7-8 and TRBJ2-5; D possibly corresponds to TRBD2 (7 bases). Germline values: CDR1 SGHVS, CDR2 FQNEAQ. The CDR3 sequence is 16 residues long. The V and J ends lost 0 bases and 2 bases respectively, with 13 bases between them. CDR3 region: CASSLARRGRQETQYF. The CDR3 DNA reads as TGTGCCAGCAGCTTAGCGCGGCGGGGGCGGCAAGAGACCCAGTACTTC. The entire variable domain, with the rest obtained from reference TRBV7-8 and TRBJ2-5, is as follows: GAGVSQSPRYKVAKRGQDVALRCDPISGHVSLFWYQQALGQGPEFLTYFQNEAQLDKSGLPSDRFFAERPEGSVSTLKIQRTQQEDSAVYLCASSLARRGRQETQYFGPGTRLLVL.

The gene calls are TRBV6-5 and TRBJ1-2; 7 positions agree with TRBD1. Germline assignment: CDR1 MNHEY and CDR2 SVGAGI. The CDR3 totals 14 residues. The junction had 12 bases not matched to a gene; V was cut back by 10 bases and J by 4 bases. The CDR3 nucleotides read TGTGCCACCTCAGGGGGGCAATCCGTCTATGGCTACACCTTC. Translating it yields CATSGGQSVYGYTF.

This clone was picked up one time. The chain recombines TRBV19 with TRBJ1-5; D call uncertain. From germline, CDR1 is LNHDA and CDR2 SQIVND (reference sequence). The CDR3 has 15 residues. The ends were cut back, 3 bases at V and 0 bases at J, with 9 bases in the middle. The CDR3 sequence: CASSIYGNSNQPQHF. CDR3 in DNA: TGTGCCAGTAGTATTTACGGTAATAGCAATCAGCCCCAGCATTTT.

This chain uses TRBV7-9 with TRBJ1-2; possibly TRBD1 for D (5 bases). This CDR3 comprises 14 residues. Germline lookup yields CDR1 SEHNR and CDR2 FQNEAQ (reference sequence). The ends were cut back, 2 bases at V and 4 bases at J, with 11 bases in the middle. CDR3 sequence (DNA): TGTGCCAGCAGCTTACCTGTGACAGTCTATGGCTACACCTTC. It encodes CASSLPVTVYGYTF.

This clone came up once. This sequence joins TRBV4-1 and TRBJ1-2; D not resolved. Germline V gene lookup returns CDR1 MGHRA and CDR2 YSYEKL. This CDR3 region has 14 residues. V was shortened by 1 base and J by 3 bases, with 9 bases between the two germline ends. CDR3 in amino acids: CASSQARIYYGYTF. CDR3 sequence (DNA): TGCGCCAGCAGCCAAGCGAGGATCTACTATGGCTACACCTTC.

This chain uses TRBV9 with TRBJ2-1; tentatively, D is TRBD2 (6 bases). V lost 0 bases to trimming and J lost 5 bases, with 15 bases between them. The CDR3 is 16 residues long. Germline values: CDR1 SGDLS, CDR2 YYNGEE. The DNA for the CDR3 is TGTGCCAGCAGCGTAGCTAGGCTAGCGTCCGACAATGAGCAGTTCTTC. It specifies CASSVARLASDNEQFF.

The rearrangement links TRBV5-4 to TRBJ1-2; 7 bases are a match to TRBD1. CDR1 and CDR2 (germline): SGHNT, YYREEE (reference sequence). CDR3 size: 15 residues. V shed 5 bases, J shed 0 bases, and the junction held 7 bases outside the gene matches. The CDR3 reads CASRSGTESNYGYTF. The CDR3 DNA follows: TGTGCCAGCAGGTCCGGGACAGAGTCTAACTATGGCTACACCTTC. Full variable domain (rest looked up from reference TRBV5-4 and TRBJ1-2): ETGVTQSPTHLIKTRGQQVTLRCSSQSGHNTVSWYQQALGQGPQFIFQYYREEENGRGNFPPRFSGLQFPNYSSELNVNALELDDSALYLCASRSGTESNYGYTFGSGTRLTVV.

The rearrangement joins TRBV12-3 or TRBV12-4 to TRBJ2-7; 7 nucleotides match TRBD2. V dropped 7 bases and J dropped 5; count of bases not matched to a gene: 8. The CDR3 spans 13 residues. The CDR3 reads CASMGRGIDEQYF. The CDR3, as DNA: TGTGCCAGCATGGGGAGGGGAATAGACGAGCAGTACTTC.